This T cell receptor (beta chain) was recorded in a study of blood T cell repertoires in COVID-19. Study at large: The study drew acute and convalescent COVID-19 samples from the United States, Italy and Spain. Sample material is recorded as cDNA or gDNA derived from T cells, B-cell-depleted T cells, or PBMCs.

Trimming took 10 bases from V and 2 from J, leaving 11 bases between them. CDR1 and CDR2 (germline): MNHEY, SVGAGI. The CDR3 is 12 residues long. The authors' processing: Estimation of nucleated cell counts was performed using reference gene primer amplification. Assay used: immunoSEQ multiplex PCR; TCRdb lists only in-frame clones, some missing. V and J calls and clone size are copied from that table; D and trimming were computed from the DNA. Of 25,000 to 35,000 clones listed, 90% to 95% are singletons. The clonotype originates from a human donor with active COVID-19. The donor label of this sample is uncertain. Sequenced input: peripheral blood. This chain uses TRBV6-5 with TRBJ2-5, with D maybe TRBD2 (5 bases). CDR3: CATQRLQETQYF. In DNA, the CDR3 is TGTGCCACCCAGCGGCTGCAAGAGACCCAGTACTTC.